The 20 T cell receptor beta chains listed next were all sequenced from one sample in a study of vaccination and CD4 T cells after COVID-19 (dated by TCRdb to between 2020 and 2023). Their antigens are not known. Library preparation was by PCR. Sequencing relied on an Illumina iSeq 100. TCR sequencing of DNA from cultured CD4+ T cells used the Oncomine TCR Beta short-read assay at the Johns Hopkins FTIC core. TCRdb reprocessed the public reads (quality trimming at Q25 with fastp, clone calling with MiXCR) and kept in-frame beta chains. Duplicate CDR3 protein sequences are folded into a single record with the most common DNA and genes. This sample holds 15,000 to 20,000 distinct CDR3 sequences; less than 60% were observed only once. Around 5% of the sample lies in the top ten. The label giving this sample's treatment or condition can be read as: approximately 9-day PBMC culture with coronavirus spike peptide pools or control peptides (ViraFEST assay).

Sequenced here: CD4+ T cells from blood, cultured in vitro, sampled before SARS-CoV-2 vaccination. The receptors originated from a human donor who had recovered from COVID-19.

The chain employs TRBV19 and TRBJ1-6; no firm D call. Trimming removed 5 bases at V and 7 bases at J, with 12 bases between. This CDR3 is 14 amino acids long. Germline CDR1 reads LNHDA; CDR2 reads SQIVND (reference sequence). CDR3 DNA: TGTGCCAGTAGTCTTGTCCTCGGGAATTCACCCCTCCACTTT. The encoded protein is CASSLVLGNSPLHF.

This chain connects TRBV18 to TRBJ1-1, with D possibly being TRBD1 (6 bases). There are 21 residues in the CDR3. The germline V and J ends were trimmed by 3 bases and 1 base, with 30 bases remaining between them. In germline, CDR1 is KGHSH, CDR2 LQKENI. This chain's CDR3 is CASSPSGTFPRYPAANTEAFF. CDR3 nucleotides: TGTGCCAGCTCACCCTCCGGGACATTCCCTAGGTATCCCGCGGCGAACACTGAAGCTTTCTTT.

The chain recombines TRBV7-2 with TRBJ1-5; the match to TRBD1 covers 9 bases. The CDR3 spans 14 residues. The junction had 4 bases not matched to a gene; V was cut back by 5 bases and J by 5 bases. Germline assignment: CDR1 SGHTA and CDR2 FQGNSA. DNA for the CDR3: TGTGCCAGCAGCAACCGACAGGGGGATCAGCCCCAGCATTTT. Amino acid sequence: CASSNRQGDQPQHF. The whole variable domain, filled in from reference TRBV7-2 and TRBJ1-5, reads GAGVSQSPSNKVTEKGKDVELRCDPISGHTALYWYRQSLGQGLEFLIYFQGNSAPDKSGLPSDRFSAERTGGSVSTLTIQRTQQEDSAVYLCASSNRQGDQPQHFGDGTRLSIL.

The rearrangement uses TRBV6-5 and TRBJ2-1, with 9 bases aligning to TRBD1. The CDR3 loop spans 16 amino acids. The V gene's germline CDR1 is MNHEY and CDR2 SVGAGI. V lost 3 bases, J lost 1 base, and 4 bases stayed unmatched. This chain's CDR3 is CASSYKQGASYNEQFF. In DNA form, the CDR3 reads TGTGCCAGCAGTTATAAACAGGGGGCATCCTACAATGAGCAGTTCTTC.

This clonotype was found once. The V and J genes are TRBV5-6 and TRBJ1-5, with 7 bases aligning to TRBD1. Germline CDR1 SGHDT, CDR2 YYEEEE. The ends lost 4 bases at V and 1 base at J; junction bases unmatched: 8. The CDR3 spans 16 residues. The CDR3 spells CASSRYRGGSNQPQHF. In nucleotides, the CDR3 is TGTGCCAGCAGCCGTTACAGGGGAGGGAGCAATCAGCCCCAGCATTTT.

V gene TRBV4-3 combines with J gene TRBJ2-6; 10 bases match TRBD1. Trimming took 0 bases from V and 0 from J; bases not matched to a gene: 11. In germline, CDR1 is LGHNA, CDR2 YSLEER. The CDR3 sequence is 21 residues long. The CDR3 loop is CASSQDLLRQGAFSGANVLTF. The DNA for the CDR3 is TGCGCCAGCAGCCAAGATCTTTTGAGACAGGGGGCTTTCTCTGGGGCCAACGTCCTGACTTTC.

This rearrangement joins TRBV24-1 to TRBJ2-1; 8 nucleotides agree with TRBD2. The germline CDR1 and CDR2 sequences are KGHDR and SFDVKD. Trimming removed 2 bases from V and 16 bases from J; junction bases left unmatched: 12. CDR3 length: 14 amino acids. For the CDR3, the DNA is TGTGCCACCAGTGATTCCACGAGCTGGCGGGGGGACTTCTTC. Amino acid sequence: CATSDSTSWRGDFF.

This clonotype was detected only a few times. The chain recombines TRBV6-2 or TRBV6-3 with TRBJ1-5, with 7 bases matching TRBD1. The CDR3 loop spans 17 amino acids. Trimming took 2 bases from V and 0 from J; bases not matched to a gene: 7. The V gene's germline CDR1 is MNHEY and CDR2 SVGEGT. CDR3 amino acids: CASSYGVGTASNQPQHF. CDR3 in DNA: TGTGCCAGCAGTTACGGGGTCGGGACAGCTAGCAATCAGCCCCAGCATTTT.

The rearrangement links TRBV28 to TRBJ1-1; D unclear. From germline, CDR1 is MDHEN and CDR2 SYDVKM. CDR3 length equals 15 residues. Between the trimmed V and J ends, which lost 1 base and 9 bases, there was a span of 18 bases. CDR3 loop: CASSLSGGSPGKAFF. In nucleotides, the CDR3 is TGTGCCAGCAGTTTATCTGGAGGGTCCCCCGGGAAAGCTTTCTTT. The entire variable domain, with the rest obtained from reference TRBV28 and TRBJ1-1, is as follows: DVKVTQSSRYLVKRTGEKVFLECVQDMDHENMFWYRQDPGLGLRLIYFSYDVKMKEKGDIPEGYSVSREKKERFSLILESASTNQTSMYLCASSLSGGSPGKAFFGQGTRLTVV.

The sample holds a few counts of this clonotype. The genes are TRBV6-1 and TRBJ1-5, with D hard to call. The germline CDR1 and CDR2 sequences are MNHNS and SASEGT. The CDR3 runs 13 residues. V was trimmed by 6 bases and J by 3 bases, leaving 9 bases between them. Written as DNA, the CDR3 is TGTGCCAGCAGGCGATTGCACAATCAGCCCCAGCATTTT. It is translated as CASRRLHNQPQHF.

The chain carries TRBV7-2 and TRBJ1-2, with a tentative D call TRBD1 (6 bases). Trimming left V 5 bases short and J 3 bases short, with 13 bases between. This CDR3 has 14 residues. Per germline, CDR1 SGHTA and CDR2 FQGNSA. The DNA of the CDR3 is TGTGCCAGCAGCCCGCCCGGGACACACTATGGCTACACCTTC. It codes for CASSPPGTHYGYTF. The complete variable domain, with remaining parts taken from reference TRBV7-2 and TRBJ1-2, reads GAGVSQSPSNKVTEKGKDVELRCDPISGHTALYWYRQSLGQGLEFLIYFQGNSAPDKSGLPSDRFSAERTGGSVSTLTIQRTQQEDSAVYLCASSPPGTHYGYTFGSGTRLTVV.

J is TRBJ1-4 and V is TRBV20-1, with a tentative D call TRBD1 (6 bases). V lost 5 bases and J lost 0, with 10 bases in between. Germline V gives CDR1 DFQATT, CDR2 SNEGSKA (reference sequence). The CDR3 loop spans 14 amino acids. CDR3 coding DNA: TGCAGTGCTCCAGAGGGGGCAACTAATGAAAAACTGTTTTTT. Its protein is CSAPEGATNEKLFF.

The chain employs TRBV18 and TRBJ2-7; the match to TRBD2 covers 9 bases. The ends lost 4 bases at V and 6 bases at J; junction bases unmatched: 22. Germline V gene data show CDR1 as KGHSH and CDR2 as LQKENI. This CDR3 has 19 residues. CDR3 sequence (DNA): TGTGCCAGCTCACGGCAGGGACTAGCTTACGGCAAACAGGGCGGCGAGCAGTACTTC. This encodes CASSRQGLAYGKQGGEQYF.

V is TRBV30 and J is TRBJ2-7; 10 bases fit TRBD2. This CDR3 is built from 12 residues. V shed 4 bases, J shed 4 bases, and the junction held 1 base outside the gene matches. Germline V gene data show CDR1 as GTSNPN and CDR2 as SVGIG (reference sequence). CDR3: CAWTSGGYEQYF. For the CDR3, the DNA is TGTGCCTGGACTAGCGGGGGTTACGAGCAGTACTTC.

This clonotype was picked up a small number of times. The V and J genes are TRBV6-1 and TRBJ1-2; 7 bases fit TRBD1. Germline-derived CDR1 and CDR2 are MNHNS and SASEGT. The V gene end was trimmed by 10 bases and the J gene end by 4 bases; junction bases not matched to a gene: 9. The CDR3 loop spans 13 amino acids. The DNA of the CDR3 is TGTGCCACCCAAGTCGACAGGGCCTATGGCTACACCTTC. Amino acid sequence: CATQVDRAYGYTF.

This clonotype has a handful of counts. The genes are TRBV7-2 and TRBJ1-2, with 11 bases that match TRBD1. V shed 5 bases, J shed 7 bases, and the junction held 12 bases outside the gene matches. This CDR3 has 16 residues. Per germline, CDR1 SGHTA and CDR2 FQGNSA. Written as DNA, the CDR3 is TGTGCCAGCAGCATTAACCGGGACAGGGGGTCCGGTGGCTACACCTTC. Protein: CASSINRDRGSGGYTF.

The chain links TRBV2 to TRBJ1-2, with 7 nucleotides matching TRBD1. Germline trimming cut 5 bases from V and 6 bases from J; bases unmatched to any gene: 9. CDR1 is SNHLY and CDR2 is FYNNEI in the germline V gene. The CDR3 covers 14 residues. CDR3 DNA sequence: TGTGCCAGCAGTTCAGACAGGGCCTACGATGGCTACACCTTC. Residues: CASSSDRAYDGYTF.

This clonotype was seen only a few times. This chain joins TRBV27 and TRBJ2-1; the D gene is possibly TRBD1 (5 bases). The CDR3 runs to 13 residues. The germline gives CDR1 MNHEY, CDR2 SMNVEV (reference sequence). The V end was cut by 5 bases, the J end by 7 bases, with 12 bases between. The CDR3 protein is CASSHDRVNEQFF. The CDR3 DNA is TGTGCCAGCAGTCACGACAGAGTTAATGAGCAGTTCTTC.

The rearrangement joins TRBV7-2 to TRBJ2-3; 10 nucleotides agree with TRBD1. CDR3 length equals 16 residues. In germline, CDR1 is SGHTA, CDR2 FQGNSA. Trimming removed 5 bases from V and 2 bases from J; junction bases left unmatched: 7. The CDR3 protein is CASSRTGGISTDTQYF. CDR3 nucleotide sequence: TGTGCCAGCAGCAGGACAGGGGGTATCTCCACAGATACGCAGTATTTT.

V gene TRBV7-9 combines with J gene TRBJ1-6, with D uncertain. The CDR3 has 14 residues. Germline V lookup: CDR1 SEHNR, CDR2 FQNEAQ (reference sequence). With 5 bases removed from V and 4 bases from J, the gap between germline ends came to 9 bases. The CDR3 loop reads CASSHDGYNSPLHF. In DNA, the CDR3 is TGTGCCAGCAGCCATGACGGTTATAATTCACCCCTCCACTTT.